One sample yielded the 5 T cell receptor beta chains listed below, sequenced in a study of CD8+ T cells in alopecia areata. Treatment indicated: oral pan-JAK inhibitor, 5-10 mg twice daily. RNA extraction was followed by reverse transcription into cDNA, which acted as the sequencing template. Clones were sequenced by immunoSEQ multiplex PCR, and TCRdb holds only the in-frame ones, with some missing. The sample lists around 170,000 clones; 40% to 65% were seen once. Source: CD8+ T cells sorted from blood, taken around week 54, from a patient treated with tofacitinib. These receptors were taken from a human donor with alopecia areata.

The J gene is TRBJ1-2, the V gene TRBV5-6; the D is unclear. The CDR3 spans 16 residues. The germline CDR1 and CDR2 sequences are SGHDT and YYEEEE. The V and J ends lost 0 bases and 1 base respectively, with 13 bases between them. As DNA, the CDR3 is TGTGCCAGCAGCTTGGATGGAGCAAACTTTAACTATGGCTACACCTTC. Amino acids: CASSLDGANFNYGYTF. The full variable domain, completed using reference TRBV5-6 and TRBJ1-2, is DAGVTQSPTHLIKTRGQQVTLRCSPKSGHDTVSWYQQALGQGPQFIFQYYEEEERQRGNFPDRFSGHQFPNYSSELNVNALLLGDSALYLCASSLDGANFNYGYTFGSGTRLTVV.

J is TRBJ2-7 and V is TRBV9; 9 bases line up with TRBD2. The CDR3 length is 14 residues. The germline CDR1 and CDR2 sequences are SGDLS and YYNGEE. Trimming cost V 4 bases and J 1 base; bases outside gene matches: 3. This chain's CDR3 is CASSPSGGSYEQYF. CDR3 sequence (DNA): TGTGCCAGCAGCCCGAGCGGGGGGTCCTACGAGCAGTACTTC. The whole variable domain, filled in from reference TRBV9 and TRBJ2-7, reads DSGVTQTPKHLITATGQRVTLRCSPRSGDLSVYWYQQSLDQGLQFLIQYYNGEERAKGNILERFSAQQFPDLHSELNLSSLELGDSALYFCASSPSGGSYEQYFGPGTRLTVT.

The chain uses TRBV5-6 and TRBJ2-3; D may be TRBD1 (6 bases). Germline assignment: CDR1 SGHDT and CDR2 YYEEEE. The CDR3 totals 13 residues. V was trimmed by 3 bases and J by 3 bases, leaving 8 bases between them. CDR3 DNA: TGTGCCAGCAGCTCCGACAGGACAGATACGCAGTATTTT. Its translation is CASSSDRTDTQYF.

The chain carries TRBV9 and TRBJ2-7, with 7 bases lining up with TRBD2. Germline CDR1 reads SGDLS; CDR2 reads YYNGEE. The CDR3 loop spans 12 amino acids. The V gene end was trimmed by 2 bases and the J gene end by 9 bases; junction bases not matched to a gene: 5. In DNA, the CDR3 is TGTGCCAGCAGCGTCCAGGGAGGGGTGCAGTACTTC. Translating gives CASSVQGGVQYF.

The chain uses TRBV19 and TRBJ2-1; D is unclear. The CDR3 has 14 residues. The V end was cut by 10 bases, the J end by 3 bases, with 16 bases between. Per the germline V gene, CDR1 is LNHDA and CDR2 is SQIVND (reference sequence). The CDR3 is CATTPSEIYNEQFF. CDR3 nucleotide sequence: TGTGCCACCACTCCGTCGGAGATCTACAATGAGCAGTTCTTC.